The T cell receptor beta chain under discussion was sequenced for a study of T-cell reconstitution after alpha-beta-depleted transplantation in children. This CDR3 region has 14 residues. Germline trimming cut 7 bases from V and 0 bases from J; bases unmatched to any gene: 9. The V gene's germline CDR1 is DFQATT and CDR2 SNEGSKA (reference sequence). Molecular barcoding with unique molecular identifiers was used for the TCRbeta library. MiXCR, run by TCRdb on the PCR reads, gives a single entry per CDR3 protein. The sample lists hundreds of thousands of distinct CDR3 sequences, about 9.5% occurring once.

This chain connects TRBV20-1 to TRBJ2-7; TRBD1 agrees at 7 bases. The source of this sequence is a human donor who donated a stem cell graft to a child with acute lymphoblastic leukemia. The sample consisted of PBMCs from the stem cell graft donor, taken from the stem cell graft. The CDR3 spells CSVTTGVSSYEQYF. The CDR3 region has the DNA TGCAGTGTCACAACAGGGGTAAGCTCCTACGAGCAGTACTTC.